This TCR beta chain was captured by sequencing in a study of sequential checkpoint blockade in melanoma. About the study: Randomization was 1:1 between first-line nivolumab→ipilimumab and ipilimumab→nivolumab. TCRbeta immunosequencing was performed on DNA from over 90 pretreatment melanoma tumor samples.

Some clones are missing from TCRdb's copy, which holds only in-frame ones; the method was immunoSEQ multiplex PCR. The table shows tens of thousands of clones, with around 32% occurring only once. The CDR3 is 16 residues long. V lost 6 bases, J lost 8 bases, and 12 bases stayed unmatched. Germline V gives CDR1 LNHDA, CDR2 SQIVND (reference sequence). The treatment: randomized to nivolumab then ipilimumab (arm A) or the reverse (arm B). This clone is a singleton in its sample. The rearrangement uses TRBV19 and TRBJ2-1; 11 bases are shared with TRBD2. The receptor comes from a human donor with melanoma. Material: tumor tissue (inferred from file names), obtained from a patient given nivolumab and ipilimumab in sequence. This CDR3 reads CASRLAGGPPGDEQFF. CDR3 DNA: TGTGCCAGTAGGCTAGCGGGGGGCCCCCCTGGAGATGAGCAGTTCTTC.